Below, 4 T cell receptor beta chains from the same sample are listed, as sequenced in a study of blood T cells in healthy people across ages (dated by TCRdb to the mid-2010s). The method was 5' RACE. The reads were generated on an Illumina HiSeq 2500. A second PCR of 7 to 11 cycles was performed with a sample-barcoded 5' primer and a J-beta primer mix. The public reads were reanalyzed by TCRdb: fastp trimming at Q25, MiXCR alignment, in-frame beta chains only. Each CDR3 protein gets just one entry, which takes the most common genes and DNA from the rows behind it. The sample table contains 730,000 or so distinct CDR3 sequences; only one count was recorded for approximately 40% of them. The ten largest clones capture around 32% of the sample. Material for sequencing was blood. The receptor set was obtained from an elderly man in good health.

At least ten counts were recorded for this clonotype. The chain is built from TRBV7-2 and TRBJ2-1; D perhaps matches TRBD2 (5 bases). CDR1 SGHTA and CDR2 FQGNSA come from the germline V gene. The V and J ends lost 3 bases and 7 bases respectively, with 16 bases between them. This CDR3 contains 15 residues. The CDR3 reads CASSFRRQGGNEQFF. The CDR3 coding sequence is TGTGCCAGCAGCTTCAGGCGGCAAGGCGGGAATGAGCAGTTCTTC. The complete variable domain, with remaining parts taken from reference TRBV7-2 and TRBJ2-1, reads GAGVSQSPSNKVTEKGKDVELRCDPISGHTALYWYRQSLGQGLEFLIYFQGNSAPDKSGLPSDRFSAERTGGSVSTLTIQRTQQEDSAVYLCASSFRRQGGNEQFFGPGTRLTVL.

The V gene is TRBV30, the J gene TRBJ2-7; 12 nucleotides match TRBD1. CDR1 and CDR2 from the germline V gene are GTSNPN and SVGIG (reference sequence). The CDR3 runs to 15 residues. V dropped 4 bases and J dropped 4; count of bases not matched to a gene: 8. The CDR3 region is CAWTDPGQGAYEQYF. The CDR3 DNA reads TGTGCCTGGACGGACCCGGGACAGGGGGCGTACGAGCAGTACTTC.

This clonotype came up a few times. The chain links TRBV12-5 to TRBJ2-5, with no clear D. V lost 5 bases, J lost 4 bases, and 11 bases lay in between. The CDR3 contains 13 residues. Germline values: CDR1 LGHNT, CDR2 FRNRAP. CDR3 region: CASGETQVETQYF. The CDR3, as DNA: TGTGCTAGTGGTGAAACTCAGGTAGAGACCCAGTACTTC.

This clonotype has ten or more counts. The chain joins TRBV5-1 to TRBJ2-3; a possible D gene is TRBD1 (6 bases). The CDR3 contains 14 residues. From germline, CDR1 is SGHRS and CDR2 YFSETQ. V lost 4 bases and J lost 2, with 11 bases in between. The CDR3 reads CASSDGTPTDTQYF. The CDR3 coding sequence is TGCGCCAGCAGCGACGGGACACCCACAGATACGCAGTATTTT.